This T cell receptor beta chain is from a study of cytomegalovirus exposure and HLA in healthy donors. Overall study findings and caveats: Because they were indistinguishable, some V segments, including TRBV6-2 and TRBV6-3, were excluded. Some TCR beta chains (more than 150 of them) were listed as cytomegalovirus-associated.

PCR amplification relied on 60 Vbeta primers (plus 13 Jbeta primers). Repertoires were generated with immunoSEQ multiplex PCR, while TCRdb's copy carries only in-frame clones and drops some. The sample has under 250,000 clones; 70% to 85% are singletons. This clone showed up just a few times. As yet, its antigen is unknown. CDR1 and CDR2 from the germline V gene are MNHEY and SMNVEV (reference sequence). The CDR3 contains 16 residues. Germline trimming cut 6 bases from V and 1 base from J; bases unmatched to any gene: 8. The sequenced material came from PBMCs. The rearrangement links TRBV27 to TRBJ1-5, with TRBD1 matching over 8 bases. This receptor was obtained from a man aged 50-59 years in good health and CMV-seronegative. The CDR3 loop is CASRPQGAGSNQPQHF. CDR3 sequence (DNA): TGTGCCAGCAGACCCCAGGGGGCGGGAAGCAATCAGCCCCAGCATTTT.